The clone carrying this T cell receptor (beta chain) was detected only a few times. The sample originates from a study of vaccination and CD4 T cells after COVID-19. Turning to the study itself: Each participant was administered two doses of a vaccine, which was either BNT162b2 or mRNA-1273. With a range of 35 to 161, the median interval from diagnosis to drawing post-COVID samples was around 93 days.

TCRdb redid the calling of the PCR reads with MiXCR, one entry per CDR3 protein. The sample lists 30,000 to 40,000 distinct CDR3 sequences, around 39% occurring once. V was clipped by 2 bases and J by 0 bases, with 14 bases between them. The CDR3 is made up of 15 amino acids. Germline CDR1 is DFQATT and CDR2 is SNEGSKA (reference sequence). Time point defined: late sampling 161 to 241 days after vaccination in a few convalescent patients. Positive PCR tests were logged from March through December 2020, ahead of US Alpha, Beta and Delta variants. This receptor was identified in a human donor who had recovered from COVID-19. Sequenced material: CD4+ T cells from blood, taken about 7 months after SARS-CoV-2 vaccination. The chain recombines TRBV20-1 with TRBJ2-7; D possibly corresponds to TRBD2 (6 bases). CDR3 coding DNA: TGCAGTGCTAGAACACAAGGAGGGAGCTCCTACGAGCAGTACTTC. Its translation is CSARTQGGSSYEQYF.